Each of the 20 T cell receptor beta chains below was sequenced from the same sample in a study of shared clonotypes between healthy human individuals (dated by TCRdb to about 2020). Receptors were amplified or captured by the immunoSEQ multiplex PCR assay. TCRdb provides this immuneACCESS table in a form limited to in-frame rearrangements. Some clones are lacking; in checked studies, under half of them reflect an unresolved V gene, and why the rest are absent is not known. This sample holds approximately 2.5 million clones; 90% to 95% were observed only once. Together, the top ten hold about 0.39% of the sample. The source material was naive CD4+ T cells from PBMCs. This specimen's cell subset or site label, interpreted: CD45RA+ positively selected. Receptors were obtained from a young man in good health. Some clones in this sample may be carry-over from other donors' samples.

Of note for this clone: The same CDR3 arises from other DNA sequences in this sample as well. The genes are TRBV7-2 and TRBJ2-7; 13 positions agree with TRBD2. Germline trimming cut 5 bases from V and 3 bases from J; bases unmatched to any gene: 4. Per germline, CDR1 SGHTA and CDR2 FQGNSA. CDR3 length: 15 amino acids. The CDR3 DNA follows: TGTGCCAGCAGCCTAAGGACTAGCGGGGGCTACGAGCAGTACTTC. This translates into CASSLRTSGGYEQYF.

This clone was detected a few times. The chain carries TRBV20-1 and TRBJ2-3, with unresolved D. The V end lost 5 bases, the J end lost 2 bases, and 5 bases lay between the germline ends. Germline values: CDR1 DFQATT, CDR2 SNEGSKA (reference sequence). This CDR3 has 11 amino acids. The CDR3 DNA sequence: TGCAGTGCTGGGGACACAGATACGCAGTATTTT. Protein sequence: CSAGDTDTQYF.

The genes are TRBV7-9 and TRBJ2-2, with 7 bases matching TRBD2. Germline CDR1 and CDR2: SEHNR and FQNEAQ (reference sequence). The CDR3 is 16 residues long. The V and J ends lost 5 bases and 5 bases, in that order; junction bases with no gene match: 11. CDR3 residues: CASSVRLAPGTGELFF. In DNA form, the CDR3 reads TGTGCCAGCAGCGTCAGACTAGCCCCGGGAACCGGGGAGCTGTTTTTT.

V and J are TRBV27 and TRBJ2-5; 15 bases fit TRBD2. CDR1 and CDR2 (germline): MNHEY, SMNVEV (reference sequence). The CDR3 is made up of 18 amino acids. V trimming: 6 bases; J trimming: 0 bases; junction bases outside the gene matches: 8. CDR3 nucleotides: TGTGCCAGCAGCCGCGGACTAGCGGGGGGGAGGGACCAAGAGACCCAGTACTTC. It is translated as CASSRGLAGGRDQETQYF.

The chain carries TRBV19 and TRBJ2-2; weak D call: TRBD2 (5 bases). In germline, CDR1 is LNHDA, CDR2 SQIVND (reference sequence). The CDR3 is made up of 15 amino acids. Trimming took 3 bases from V and 8 from J, leaving 16 bases between them. Here the CDR3 reads CASSMRVRVTGELFF. The CDR3 DNA sequence: TGTGCCAGTAGTATGAGGGTCCGCGTAACAGGGGAGCTGTTTTTT.

As to this clone: In the same sample, other DNA sequences code for this CDR3. The rearrangement links TRBV5-1 to TRBJ2-7, with D maybe TRBD1 (5 bases). Germline V lookup: CDR1 SGHRS, CDR2 YFSETQ. V shed 2 bases and J shed 2 bases, with 11 bases lying between them. The CDR3 consists of 14 residues. The CDR3 sequence: CASSFGQGTYEQYF. The DNA of the CDR3 is TGCGCCAGCAGCTTTGGTCAGGGAACCTACGAGCAGTACTTC.

With regard to this clone: The same CDR3 is also encoded by other DNA sequences in this sample. The chain is built from TRBV2 and TRBJ1-1, with TRBD1 matching over 7 bases. J was trimmed by 0 bases and V by 6 bases; bases with no gene match: 1. Germline V gene lookup returns CDR1 SNHLY and CDR2 FYNNEI. This CDR3 is built from 13 residues. CDR3 sequence reads: CASRDRVNTEAFF. Written as DNA, the CDR3 is TGTGCCAGCAGAGACAGGGTGAACACTGAAGCTTTCTTT.

This clone was seen just once. The rearrangement links TRBV5-1 to TRBJ1-3; TRBD1 matches 10 bases. Per the germline V gene, CDR1 is SGHRS and CDR2 is YFSETQ. Trimming cost V 1 base and J 4 bases; bases outside gene matches: 8. The CDR3 has 17 amino acids. CDR3 protein: CASSLIGTGVYGNTIYF. CDR3 DNA sequence: TGCGCCAGCAGCTTGATAGGGACAGGGGTATACGGAAACACCATATATTTT.

This clone was seen only once. The chain joins TRBV6-5 to TRBJ1-1; D not certain. Deletions cut 2 bases from V and 4 bases from J, with 17 bases between. CDR3 size: 16 residues. The germline CDR1 and CDR2 sequences are MNHEY and SVGAGI. The CDR3 loop reads CASSYRPDGVSTEAFF. The CDR3 bases are TGTGCCAGCAGTTACCGCCCCGATGGGGTGAGCACTGAAGCTTTCTTT.

The chain has TRBV30 and TRBJ1-6; D unclear. The CDR3 length is 14 residues. Trimming stripped 0 bases from V and 7 bases from J, with 10 bases between. The germline V gene has CDR1 GTSNPN and CDR2 SVGIG (reference sequence). The CDR3 bases are TGTGCCTGGAGTGTAACACATTCGAATTCACCCCTCCACTTT. Translated, it gives CAWSVTHSNSPLHF.

The genes are TRBV10-3 and TRBJ2-1, with 12 bases lining up with TRBD2. CDR3 length equals 17 residues. The junction had 9 bases not matched to a gene; V was cut back by 0 bases and J by 9 bases. Germline-derived CDR1 and CDR2 are ENHRY and SYGVKD. The CDR3 spells CAISESTLAGGWGEQFF. CDR3 sequence (DNA): TGTGCCATCAGTGAGTCGACCCTAGCGGGAGGGTGGGGTGAGCAGTTCTTC.

Comment on this clone: The same CDR3 can be traced to other DNA sequences in this sample. This chain uses TRBV5-1 with TRBJ1-5; D unresolved. Per the germline V gene, CDR1 is SGHRS and CDR2 is YFSETQ. This CDR3 has 14 residues. Trimming cost V 0 bases and J 2 bases, with 6 bases left between them. CDR3 sequence: CASSLGGGNQPQHF. The DNA for the CDR3 is TGCGCCAGCAGCTTGGGCGGGGGCAATCAGCCCCAGCATTTT. Looking up the rest from reference TRBV5-1 and TRBJ1-5 gives the full variable domain: KAGVTQTPRYLIKTRGQQVTLSCSPISGHRSVSWYQQTPGQGLQFLFEYFSETQRNKGNFPGRFSGRQFSNSRSEMNVSTLELGDSALYLCASSLGGGNQPQHFGDGTRLSIL.

The V call is TRBV6-5, the J call TRBJ1-2; 7 nucleotides match TRBD1. The germline V gene has CDR1 MNHEY and CDR2 SVGAGI. This CDR3 is 14 amino acids long. The V gene end was trimmed by 2 bases and the J gene end by 4 bases; junction bases not matched to a gene: 4. CDR3 sequence: CASSYDAGGYGYTF. CDR3 bases: TGTGCCAGCAGTTACGACGCAGGGGGCTATGGCTACACCTTC.

The gene calls are TRBV28 and TRBJ2-1; the match to TRBD2 covers 7 bases. CDR3 length equals 15 residues. The V gene's germline CDR1 is MDHEN and CDR2 SYDVKM. V lost 6 bases and J lost 9; bases outside the gene matches: 14. The CDR3 reads CASRLAFAGETEQFF. The CDR3 bases are TGTGCCAGCAGGTTAGCATTCGCGGGAGAAACTGAGCAGTTCTTC.

The rearrangement uses TRBV18 and TRBJ2-7, with unresolved D. The ends were cut back, 0 bases at V and 3 bases at J, with 9 bases in the middle. CDR1 is KGHSH, CDR2 LQKENI, per germline. The CDR3 has 14 residues. In nucleotides, the CDR3 is TGTGCCAGCTCACCACCATCCCACGACTACGAGCAGTACTTC. This sequence encodes CASSPPSHDYEQYF.

The chain links TRBV2 to TRBJ2-7, with 8 bases aligning to TRBD1. The germline V gene has CDR1 SNHLY and CDR2 FYNNEI. The CDR3 contains 14 residues. Trimming at V came to 4 bases and at J to 3 bases, leaving 5 bases not matched to a gene. Here the CDR3 DNA reads TGTGCCAGCAGTGCGGACAGGGTCGGCTACGAGCAGTACTTC. Its translation is CASSADRVGYEQYF.

This rearrangement joins TRBV9 to TRBJ1-1, with D uncertain. Between the trimmed V and J ends, which lost 2 bases and 5 bases, there was a span of 10 bases. Germline V gene lookup returns CDR1 SGDLS and CDR2 YYNGEE. The CDR3 has 13 amino acids. CDR3 DNA sequence: TGTGCCAGCAGCGTGGGCCCAATGACTGAAGCTTTCTTT. Residues: CASSVGPMTEAFF.

The rearrangement uses TRBV18 and TRBJ1-1; 8 nucleotides line up with TRBD1. CDR3 length equals 13 residues. Germline V gene data show CDR1 as KGHSH and CDR2 as LQKENI. The V gene end was trimmed by 8 bases and the J gene end by 3 bases; junction bases not matched to a gene: 5. CDR3 residues: CASAGQGDTEAFF. In DNA, the CDR3 is TGTGCCAGCGCCGGACAGGGTGACACTGAAGCTTTCTTT.

V usage is TRBV28 and J usage is TRBJ2-6; D uncertain. Trimming stripped 1 base from V and 3 bases from J, with 7 bases between. The germline V gene encodes CDR1 MDHEN and CDR2 SYDVKM. The CDR3 runs 15 residues. The CDR3 nucleotides are TGTGCCAGCAGTTTATTTGAGTTTGGGGCCAACGTCCTGACTTTC. Its translation is CASSLFEFGANVLTF.

This chain links TRBV2 with TRBJ1-1; possibly TRBD1 for D (6 bases). The V gene's germline CDR1 is SNHLY and CDR2 FYNNEI. The CDR3 is made up of 15 amino acids. With 5 bases removed from V and 1 base from J, the gap between germline ends came to 14 bases. The CDR3 reads CASSKRQDPNTEAFF. The CDR3 DNA reads TGTGCCAGCAGTAAGAGACAGGACCCGAACACTGAAGCTTTCTTT.